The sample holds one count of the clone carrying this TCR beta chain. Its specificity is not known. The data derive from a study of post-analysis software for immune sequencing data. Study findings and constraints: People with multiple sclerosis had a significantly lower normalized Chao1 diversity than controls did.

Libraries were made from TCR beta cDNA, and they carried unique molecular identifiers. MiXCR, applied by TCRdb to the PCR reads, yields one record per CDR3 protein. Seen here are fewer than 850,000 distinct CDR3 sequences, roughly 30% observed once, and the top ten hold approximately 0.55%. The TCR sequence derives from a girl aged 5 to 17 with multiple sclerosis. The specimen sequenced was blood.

CDR3 residues: CASSQENPLVGEQFF. The DNA of the CDR3 is TGTGCCAGCAGCCAAGAGAACCCCCTAGTTGGCGAGCAGTTCTTC. This chain joins TRBV3-1 and TRBJ2-1; unclear D gene. V lost 0 bases to trimming and J lost 10 bases, with 16 bases between them. Germline CDR1 reads LGHDT; CDR2 reads YNNKEL (reference sequence). The CDR3 loop spans 15 amino acids.